These 25 T cell receptor beta chains originate from one sample sequenced in a study of CD8+ T cells in alopecia areata. Treatment in this sample: oral pan-JAK inhibitor, 5-10 mg twice daily. Investigators isolated RNA and reverse transcribed it into cDNA to act as the sequencing template. Measured with immunoSEQ multiplex PCR; TCRdb has only the in-frame clones, and not every one. This sample has about 200,000 clones, with over 60% found just once. The source was CD4+ T cells sorted from blood, collected at week 4, from a patient treated with tofacitinib. Receptor source: a human donor with alopecia areata.

There are a few counts of this clone. The chain has TRBV6-5 and TRBJ1-3; 8 nucleotides line up with TRBD1. The length of the CDR3 is 14 residues. CDR1 and CDR2 (germline): MNHEY, SVGAGI. The trim removed 2 bases at V and 8 bases at J, leaving 5 bases unmatched. The CDR3 DNA reads as TGTGCCAGCAGTTACCAGGGGGCAGGAGACACCATATATTTT. It encodes CASSYQGAGDTIYF.

The chain carries TRBV7-6 and TRBJ2-7, with D uncertain. Germline values: CDR1 SGHVS, CDR2 FNYEAQ. Trimming took off 2 bases at V and 4 bases at J, with 15 bases between the two ends. CDR3 size: 15 residues. The CDR3 nucleotides are TGTGCCAGCAGCTTAAGGACCGGTGCTAATTACGAGCAGTACTTC. It yields the protein CASSLRTGANYEQYF.

In its sample, this clone was seen a few times. The rearrangement links TRBV7-9 to TRBJ1-5; no reliable D call. In germline, CDR1 is SEHNR, CDR2 FQNEAQ (reference sequence). The CDR3 has 13 amino acids. Trimming left V 5 bases short and J 2 bases short, with 7 bases between. CDR3 in amino acids: CASSAGGNQPQHF. CDR3 DNA: TGTGCCAGCAGCGCGGGTGGCAATCAGCCCCAGCATTTT. Full variable domain (missing parts from reference TRBV7-9 and TRBJ1-5): DTGVSQNPRHKITKRGQNVTFRCDPISEHNRLYWYRQTLGQGPEFLTYFQNEAQLEKSRLLSDRFSAERPKGSFSTLEIQRTEQGDSAMYLCASSAGGNQPQHFGDGTRLSIL.

This clone has just a few counts. V usage is TRBV10-3 and J usage is TRBJ2-3, with D perhaps matching TRBD2 (6 bases). Germline CDR1 is ENHRY and CDR2 is SYGVKD. V was clipped by 3 bases and J by 5 bases, with 12 bases between them. This CDR3 is 14 amino acids long. This chain's CDR3 is CAISESLAGDTQYF. The CDR3 DNA reads TGTGCCATCAGTGAATCACTAGCCGGAGATACGCAGTATTTT.

The chain recombines TRBV9 with TRBJ1-2; no reliable D call. Looked up from germline, CDR1 is SGDLS and CDR2 is YYNGEE. There are 14 residues in the CDR3. V was trimmed by 0 bases and J by 1 base, leaving 7 bases between them. The CDR3 DNA reads TGTGCCAGCAGCGTAGGTGGGGTTAACTATGGCTACACCTTC. Translated, it gives CASSVGGVNYGYTF.

The genes are TRBV4-3 and TRBJ2-7; D is unresolved. CDR1 is LGHNA, CDR2 YSLEER, per germline. CDR3 length: 16 residues. The V gene lost 3 bases and the J gene lost 0 bases, with 15 bases spanning the gap. CDR3: CASSHGTVLSSYEQYF. DNA of the CDR3: TGCGCCAGCAGCCACGGAACGGTCCTTAGCTCCTACGAGCAGTACTTC.

This chain links TRBV2 with TRBJ2-5, with D unclear. The CDR3 is 13 amino acids. Trimming removed 6 bases from V and 1 base from J, with 9 bases in between. The germline gives CDR1 SNHLY, CDR2 FYNNEI. For the CDR3, the DNA is TGTGCCAGCAGCGAAATGATCCAAGAGACCCAGTACTTC. Translating gives CASSEMIQETQYF.

This clone has a single count. The chain employs TRBV7-2 and TRBJ2-2; 8 bases line up with TRBD1. Germline assignment: CDR1 SGHTA and CDR2 FQGNSA. The CDR3 contains 17 residues. The junction had 9 bases not matched to a gene; V was cut back by 5 bases and J by 1 base. The CDR3 bases are TGTGCCAGCAGCCGACGCGGGACAGGAGAGAACACCGGGGAGCTGTTTTTT. Translation gives CASSRRGTGENTGELFF.

This clone was found a few times. The chain is built from TRBV7-2 and TRBJ2-3, with D perhaps matching TRBD2 (6 bases). This CDR3 comprises 15 residues. Trimming stripped 5 bases from V and 2 bases from J, with 14 bases between. Germline V gene data show CDR1 as SGHTA and CDR2 as FQGNSA. CDR3 bases: TGTGCCAGCAGCCGAAATGGGGGGAACACAGATACGCAGTATTTT. Translating it yields CASSRNGGNTDTQYF.

This chain links TRBV7-2 with TRBJ1-5; no clear D gene. This CDR3 contains 17 residues. Deletions cut 2 bases from V and 2 bases from J, with 16 bases between. Germline V gene lookup returns CDR1 SGHTA and CDR2 FQGNSA. CDR3 protein: CASSLLPGLDGNQPQHF. The CDR3 coding sequence is TGTGCCAGCAGCTTATTACCGGGTCTCGACGGCAATCAGCCCCAGCATTTT.

The chain joins TRBV4-3 to TRBJ1-1; D is undetermined. Trimming removed 1 base from V and 3 bases from J, with 6 bases in between. Germline CDR1 reads LGHNA; CDR2 reads YSLEER. The CDR3 spans 13 residues. CDR3 region: CASSQGEDTEAFF. CDR3 DNA: TGCGCCAGCAGCCAAGGTGAGGACACTGAAGCTTTCTTT.

This clone occurred a few times. One end of the junction varies from germline; a read error may be responsible. This CDR3 reads CASSPPMRSTQVF. Here the CDR3 DNA reads TGTGCCAGCTCACCACCAATGCGATCGACGCAGGTCTTC. V usage is TRBV18 and J usage is TRBJ2-1; D call uncertain. The V gene's germline CDR1 is KGHSH and CDR2 LQKENI. This CDR3 has 13 amino acids.

The chain carries TRBV2 and TRBJ1-2; 7 nucleotides line up with TRBD1. Per the germline V gene, CDR1 is SNHLY and CDR2 is FYNNEI. Losses at the gene ends were 7 bases for V and 2 bases for J; bases not matched to a gene: 10. This CDR3 comprises 15 residues. Here the CDR3 DNA reads TGTGCCAGCACCATAAGCAGGGGGGGCAACTATGGCTACACCTTC. Translation: CASTISRGGNYGYTF.

This chain uses TRBV29-1 with TRBJ2-3; no clear D. The CDR3 totals 13 residues. V lost 4 bases and J 2 bases, leaving 10 bases between the germline ends. Germline CDR1 SQVTM, CDR2 ANQGSEA. The chain's CDR3 is CSVVLRFTDTQYF. Here the CDR3 DNA reads TGCAGCGTTGTTCTTAGATTCACAGATACGCAGTATTTT.

In this sample, this clone turned up once. The chain is built from TRBV9 and TRBJ1-5, with D possibly TRBD1 on 6 matching bases. Per the germline V gene, CDR1 is SGDLS and CDR2 is YYNGEE. This CDR3 is built from 15 residues. Trimming removed 0 bases at V and 1 base at J, with 8 bases between. The CDR3 region has the DNA TGTGCCAGCAGCGTAGGTGGACAGAGCAATCAGCCCCAGCATTTT. This gives the protein CASSVGGQSNQPQHF. Based on the CDR3 plus reference TRBV9 and TRBJ1-5, the full variable domain is DSGVTQTPKHLITATGQRVTLRCSPRSGDLSVYWYQQSLDQGLQFLIQYYNGEERAKGNILERFSAQQFPDLHSELNLSSLELGDSALYFCASSVGGQSNQPQHFGDGTRLSIL.

This sequence joins TRBV30 and TRBJ1-1, with D maybe TRBD1 (5 bases). The V end was cut by 3 bases, the J end by 4 bases, with 12 bases between. This CDR3 spans 13 amino acids. CDR1 is GTSNPN and CDR2 is SVGIG in the germline V gene (reference sequence). This CDR3 reads CAWRSRGGTEAFF. The CDR3 nucleotides read TGTGCCTGGAGGAGCCGGGGGGGCACTGAAGCTTTCTTT.

This clone was counted between two and nine times. The same CDR3 arises from other DNA sequences in this sample as well. The chain is built from TRBV5-1 and TRBJ1-1; tentative D call: TRBD1 (6 bases). Germline lookup yields CDR1 SGHRS and CDR2 YFSETQ. CDR3 size: 14 residues. V lost 0 bases and J lost 0, with 6 bases in between. CDR3 bases: TGCGCCAGCAGCTTGGACAGGGTGAACACTGAAGCTTTCTTT. Its translation: CASSLDRVNTEAFF.

This sequence joins TRBV15 and TRBJ1-2; 8 bases map to TRBD1. The ends lost 5 bases at V and 0 bases at J; junction bases unmatched: 8. The germline V gene has CDR1 LNHNV and CDR2 YYDKDF (reference sequence). The CDR3 runs to 16 residues. CDR3 sequence: CATSGRTGQTNYGYTF. CDR3 nucleotide sequence: TGTGCCACCAGCGGTAGGACAGGGCAAACTAACTATGGCTACACCTTC.

The chain links TRBV7-9 to TRBJ1-4; 7 bases align to TRBD1. This CDR3 has 16 residues. With 5 bases clipped from V and 3 bases from J, the junction kept 9 bases outside the gene matches. Looked up from germline, CDR1 is SEHNR and CDR2 is FQNEAQ (reference sequence). The CDR3 nucleotides read TGTGCCAGCAGCCCCGGGGGTGGGACAGCTAATGAAAAACTGTTTTTT. Protein sequence: CASSPGGGTANEKLFF.

The V and J genes are TRBV5-1 and TRBJ1-1; D not resolved. The CDR3 loop spans 14 amino acids. V was cut by 0 bases and J by 5 bases, with 11 bases left in between. Germline CDR1 reads SGHRS; CDR2 reads YFSETQ. The CDR3 nucleotides are TGCGCCAGCAGCTTGGAAGGGAGGGAGACTGAAGCTTTCTTT. This codes for CASSLEGRETEAFF.

The chain joins TRBV7-9 to TRBJ1-1; the D is unclear. Germline CDR1 SEHNR, CDR2 FQNEAQ (reference sequence). The V gene lost 10 bases and the J gene lost 3 bases, with 12 bases spanning the gap. The CDR3 has 12 amino acids. CDR3 amino acids: CATTMGYTEAFF. The DNA of the CDR3 is TGTGCCACCACCATGGGGTACACTGAAGCTTTCTTT.

The chain carries TRBV6-6 and TRBJ2-6, with 7 bases aligning to TRBD1. The trim removed 5 bases at V and 1 base at J, leaving 5 bases unmatched. The CDR3 is 16 amino acids. CDR1 and CDR2 (germline): MNHNY, SVGAGI (reference sequence). The CDR3 DNA follows: TGTGCCAGCAGTCGTTCCAGGGGGTCTGGGGCCAACGTCCTGACTTTC. As protein: CASSRSRGSGANVLTF.

This chain connects TRBV9 to TRBJ2-5, with D unresolved. CDR1 is SGDLS, CDR2 YYNGEE, per germline. The CDR3 contains 15 residues. V shed 0 bases and J shed 2 bases, with 11 bases lying between them. As DNA, the CDR3 is TGTGCCAGCAGCGTAGGAGGTACAGATCAAGAGACCCAGTACTTC. It specifies CASSVGGTDQETQYF.

The chain carries TRBV20-1 and TRBJ2-1; D ambiguous. CDR3 length: 11 amino acids. Trimming cost V 5 bases and J 6 bases, with 8 bases left between them. The germline gives CDR1 DFQATT, CDR2 SNEGSKA (reference sequence). The CDR3 nucleotides are TGCAGTGCTCAGTACTTCAATGAGCAGTTCTTC. This gives the protein CSAQYFNEQFF.

The V gene is TRBV27, the J gene TRBJ2-7; TRBD1 matches at 7 bases. CDR3 length equals 16 residues. Germline lookup yields CDR1 MNHEY and CDR2 SMNVEV (reference sequence). Unmatched junction bases numbered 8, after V lost 1 base and J lost 2 bases. The CDR3 bases are TGTGCCAGCAGTTTATGGCCTGGACAGGCCGCCTACGAGCAGTACTTC. The encoded protein is CASSLWPGQAAYEQYF.